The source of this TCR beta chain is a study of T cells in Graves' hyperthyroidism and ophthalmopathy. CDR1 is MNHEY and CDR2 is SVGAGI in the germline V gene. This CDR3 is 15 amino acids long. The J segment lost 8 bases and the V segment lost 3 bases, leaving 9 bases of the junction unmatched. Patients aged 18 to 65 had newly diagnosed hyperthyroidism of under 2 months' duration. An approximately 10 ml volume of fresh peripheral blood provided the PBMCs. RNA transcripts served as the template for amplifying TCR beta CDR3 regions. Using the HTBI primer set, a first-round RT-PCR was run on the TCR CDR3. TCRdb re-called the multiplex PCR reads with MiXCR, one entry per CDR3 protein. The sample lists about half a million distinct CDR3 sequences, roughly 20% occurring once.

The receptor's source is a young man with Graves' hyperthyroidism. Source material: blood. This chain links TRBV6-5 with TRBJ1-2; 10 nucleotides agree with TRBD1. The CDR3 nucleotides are TGTGCCAGCAGTTATTCGGACAGGGGGTGGAAGGGCTACACCTTC. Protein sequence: CASSYSDRGWKGYTF.